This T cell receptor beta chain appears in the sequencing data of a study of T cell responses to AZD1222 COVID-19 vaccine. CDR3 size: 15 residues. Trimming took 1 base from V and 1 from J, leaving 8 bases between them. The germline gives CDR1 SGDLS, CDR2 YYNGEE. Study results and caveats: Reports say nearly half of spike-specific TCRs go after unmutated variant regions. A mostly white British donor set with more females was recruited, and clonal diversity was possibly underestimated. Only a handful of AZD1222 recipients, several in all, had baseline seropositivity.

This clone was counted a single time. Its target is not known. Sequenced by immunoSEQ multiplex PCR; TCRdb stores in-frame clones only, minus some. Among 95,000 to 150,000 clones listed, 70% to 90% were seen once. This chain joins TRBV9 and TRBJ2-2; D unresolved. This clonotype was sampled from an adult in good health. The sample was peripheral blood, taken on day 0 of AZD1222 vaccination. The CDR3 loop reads CASSVSSLNTGELFF. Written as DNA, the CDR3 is TGTGCCAGCAGCGTAAGTAGCCTGAACACCGGGGAGCTGTTTTTT.